The sequence of this T cell receptor beta chain was determined in a study of T cells in Graves' hyperthyroidism and ophthalmopathy. TCR beta CDR3 regions were amplified from RNA transcripts. The TCR CDR3 was amplified in a first-round RT-PCR using the HTBI primer set. Each CDR3 protein gets one entry after TCRdb re-called the multiplex PCR reads with MiXCR. In the table there are approximately 600,000 distinct CDR3 sequences, less than 25% of which are singletons. Trimming stripped 7 bases from V and 3 bases from J, with 13 bases between. The CDR3 is made up of 13 amino acids. CDR1 SEHNR and CDR2 FQNEAQ come from the germline V gene (reference sequence).

The sequence was obtained from a man aged 25 to 45 with Graves' ophthalmopathy. Specimen: blood. The gene calls are TRBV7-9 and TRBJ2-7; D possibly corresponds to TRBD2 (6 bases). CDR3 sequence reads: CASTRGEIYEQYF. As DNA, the CDR3 is TGTGCCAGCACCCGCGGGGAGATCTACGAGCAGTACTTC.